The 9 T cell receptor beta chains below come from one sample, sequenced in a study of cytomegalovirus exposure and HLA in healthy donors. This PCR relied on a set of 60 Vbeta primers and 13 Jbeta primers. TCRdb's table, derived via immunoSEQ multiplex PCR, lists solely in-frame clones and lacks some. In the table there are 130,000 or so clones, around 90% of which are singletons. The specimen sequenced was PBMCs. The receptors stem from a woman aged 35 to 49 in good health and CMV-seronegative.

V usage is TRBV10-1 and J usage is TRBJ1-2; 12 bases agree with TRBD1. CDR1 and CDR2 (germline): WNHNN, SYGVQD (reference sequence). There are 14 residues in the CDR3. CDR3 nucleotides: TGCGTCCCCGCCCCGGGACAGGGGGCCGGTGGCTACACCTTC. The encoded protein is CVPAPGQGAGGYTF.

This clone was detected only once. The chain has TRBV5-4 and TRBJ2-1; 15 nucleotides line up with TRBD2. The CDR3 is made up of 16 amino acids. V gave up 4 bases and J gave up 6 bases; unmatched junction bases: 5. CDR1 is SGHNT and CDR2 is YYREEE in the germline V gene (reference sequence). The CDR3 DNA sequence: TGTGCCAGCAGCCCTAGGACTAGCGGGAGGGCCAATGAGCAGTTCTTC. Its protein product is CASSPRTSGRANEQFF.

The rearrangement joins TRBV5-6 to TRBJ1-1; D is possibly TRBD1 (5 bases). The CDR3 totals 13 residues. Germline V lookup: CDR1 SGHDT, CDR2 YYEEEE. The V end lost 0 bases, the J end lost 9 bases, and 12 bases lay between the germline ends. The CDR3 spells CASSLGRTNQAFF. CDR3 in DNA: TGTGCCAGCAGCTTGGGCAGGACAAACCAAGCTTTCTTT.

The chain recombines TRBV28 with TRBJ2-7, with 7 bases lining up with TRBD1. V lost 5 bases and J lost 3; bases outside the gene matches: 10. The CDR3 runs 15 residues. Germline assignment: CDR1 MDHEN and CDR2 SYDVKM. The CDR3 region has the DNA TGTGCCAGCAGTCCACCCTGGGACAGTAACTACGAGCAGTACTTC. Translating gives CASSPPWDSNYEQYF.

The genes are TRBV7-9 and TRBJ2-1, with 10 bases matching TRBD1. The CDR3 spans 15 residues. V was pared by 6 bases and J by 6 bases, with 8 bases of the junction left unmatched. The germline V gene encodes CDR1 SEHNR and CDR2 FQNEAQ (reference sequence). CDR3 loop: CASRFSRDRGNEQFF. The CDR3 nucleotides are TGTGCCAGCAGGTTTAGCCGGGACAGGGGCAATGAGCAGTTCTTC.

The chain employs TRBV2 and TRBJ2-3; TRBD2 matches at 7 bases. Per the germline V gene, CDR1 is SNHLY and CDR2 is FYNNEI. This CDR3 region has 14 residues. With V trimmed by 7 bases and J by 4 bases, 8 bases remained unmatched. The CDR3, as DNA: TGTGCCAGCAACTACGGCGGGAGATCAGATACGCAGTATTTT. This sequence encodes CASNYGGRSDTQYF.

The rearrangement joins TRBV19 to TRBJ1-2; 11 bases match TRBD1. Trimming at V came to 5 bases and at J to 0 bases, leaving 8 bases not matched to a gene. CDR1 and CDR2 (germline): LNHDA, SQIVND (reference sequence). The CDR3 is made up of 17 amino acids. The CDR3 sequence: CASSLDRGRGTNYGYTF. CDR3 sequence (DNA): TGTGCCAGTAGTTTGGACAGGGGGCGCGGGACTAACTATGGCTACACCTTC.

V usage is TRBV27 and J usage is TRBJ2-3; 7 bases map to TRBD1. After removal of 6 bases from V and 4 bases from J, the junction contained 4 bases not matched to a gene. Germline V lookup: CDR1 MNHEY, CDR2 SMNVEV (reference sequence). CDR3 size: 13 residues. In DNA form, the CDR3 reads TGTGCCAGCAGAAAAACAGGGGCAGATACGCAGTATTTT. This encodes CASRKTGADTQYF.

The V gene is TRBV7-6, the J gene TRBJ2-1, with 7 positions matching TRBD2. Trimming cost V 1 base and J 9 bases; bases outside gene matches: 9. The CDR3 runs 15 residues. The V gene's germline CDR1 is SGHVS and CDR2 FNYEAQ. Here the CDR3 DNA reads TGTGCCAGCAGCTTAGAGCGGGGCCCCCTCCGTGAGCAGTTCTTC. Protein product: CASSLERGPLREQFF.